The subject of this entry is one T cell receptor (beta chain). Other DNA sequences of this sample code for an identical CDR3. This CDR3 has 13 residues. Germline values: CDR1 MDHEN, CDR2 SYDVKM. V shed 3 bases and J shed 2 bases, with 7 bases lying between them. The method was immunoSEQ multiplex PCR; TCRdb's version includes in-frame clones alone and lacks a portion of them. Of under 350,000 clones in the sample, about 88% are singletons; the top ten hold 1.3%. The data are from a study of blood T cell repertoires in COVID-19. As for the study in general: In each case, the material was cDNA or gDNA derived from T cells, B-cell-depleted T cells, or PBMCs.

Specimen: peripheral blood. This sequence joins TRBV28 and TRBJ2-5; D gene uncertain. The receptor's source is a man aged 65-85 years with acute or convalescent COVID-19. The CDR3 protein is CASSLGRQETQYF. Here the CDR3 DNA reads TGTGCCAGCAGTTTGGGCAGACAAGAGACCCAGTACTTC.